The clone carrying this TCR beta chain appeared a few times. The antigen is unknown. The data stem from a study of shared clonotypes between healthy human individuals. About the research overall: Aged between 18 and 49, the donors were a couple of women and a few men.

The naive CD8 fraction comprised CD45RO-negative cells positively selected for CCR7 and excluded terminally differentiated effector memory CD45RA+ cells. Each cell subset's genomic DNA was divided evenly among several immunoSEQ plates. Assay used: immunoSEQ multiplex PCR; TCRdb lists only in-frame clones, some missing. The repertoire holds millions of clones, with around 93% as singletons. CDR1 and CDR2 from the germline V gene are LNHDA and SQIVND (reference sequence). The germline V and J ends were trimmed by 7 bases and 7 bases, with 22 bases remaining between them. This CDR3 is 15 amino acids long. The study's findings and limits: Naive CD4 clonotypes were shared across several donors at about 5%.

The rearrangement uses TRBV19 and TRBJ1-1; D is perhaps TRBD1 (6 bases). The sequence was obtained from a young man in good health. Some clones in this sample may be carry-over from other donors' samples. The specimen was naive CD8+ T cells from PBMCs. The CDR3 region has the DNA TGTGCCAGTATGGGGGCCCAAGGGGGGCCACTTGAAGCTTTCTTT. This codes for CASMGAQGGPLEAFF.